Detailed here is one T cell receptor (beta chain). The antigen remains unidentified. Germline-derived CDR1 and CDR2 are SGHVS and FNYEAQ. This CDR3 comprises 14 residues. The V segment lost 6 bases and the J segment 7 bases; nucleotides outside the gene matches: 5. These data are taken from a study of CD8+CD57+ T cells in acquired aplastic anemia. Study-wide background: Average DNA yield from sorted CD4+ and CD8+ cells was approximately 3 ug.

Patients picked for sequencing had shown CD8+CD57+ cell expansion detected by flow cytometry. Therapy had not been given to patients before blood sampling. Broader study findings: In common between the patients and the controls were twenty-nine CD8+ CDR3 sequences.

Profiling that covered TCR beta VDJ and CDR3 relied on genomic DNA as its template. TCRdb called the reads again in MiXCR, with one record for every CDR3 protein. The table shows about 220,000 distinct CDR3 sequences, with approximately 50% occurring only once. Sequencing was done on a sample of sorted CD4+, CD8+, or CD8+CD57+ T cells (not recorded which) from PBMCs. The J gene is TRBJ2-1, the V gene TRBV7-6; 11 bases are shared with TRBD2. The origin of this receptor is a human donor with aplastic anemia. The CDR3 region has the DNA TGTGCCAGCAGTCTAGCGGGGGGCCAGAATGAGCAGTTCTTC. Its translation: CASSLAGGQNEQFF. The full variable domain, with the rest looked up from reference TRBV7-6 and TRBJ2-1, is GAGVSQSPRYKVTKRGQDVALRCDPISGHVSLYWYRQALGQGPEFLTYFNYEAQQDKSGLPNDRFSAERPEGSISTLTIQRTEQRDSAMYRCASSLAGGQNEQFFGPGTRLTVL.